Below, one T cell receptor (beta chain) is given with its context. This receptor's antigen is unknown. Nothing much larger sits one base from this clone, and base qualities are not available. Donors were healthy HIV-negative adults with no recently reported acute infections or vaccinations. All donors were Caucasian adults living in Nashville, Tennessee, USA. CD4+ T cells were enriched by magnetic negative selection; naive cells were then positively selected on CD45RA, and the negative fraction formed the memory subset. After blood collection by leukapheresis, PBMCs were isolated using Ficoll-Histopaque density gradient centrifugation and then cryopreserved in the vapor phase of liquid nitrogen. Analytical flow cytometry was used to check the purity and quantity of every magnetically sorted T cell population. From each sorted fraction, genomic DNA was isolated and quantified by UV absorbance on a Nanodrop 2000c.

This record belongs to a study of shared clonotypes between healthy human individuals (dated by TCRdb to 2019 to 2021). Turning to the overall study: The cohort comprised a couple of women and a few men aged 18 to 49 years. To estimate repertoire size and how much clonotype sharing occurs between individuals, the study deeply sequenced the blood TCR repertoires of several healthy adults. For each donor, CD4 naive and CD4 memory were each given three plates, CD8 naive was given two plates, and CD8 memory was given one plate. To increase sequencing depth and limit assay-specific biases, different laboratories used diverse techniques to prepare libraries and sequence TCR repertoires. Each donor's leukapheresis produced roughly between about 0.85 and 10 billion PBMCs.

Using the deep immunoSEQ assay, TCR CDR3 regions were amplified from genomic DNA by multiplex PCR. For each cell subset, the extracted genomic DNA was distributed evenly across all wells of several immunoSEQ 96-well plates, and each plate served as one replicate. For sorted subsets, around 200 ng genomic DNA, equal to 30,000 to 35,000 T cell genomes, was loaded into each replicate PCR. The purified libraries were quantified using a Qubit 3.0 fluorometer, sized with a Bioanalyzer 2100, and then quantified again using the KAPA Library Quantification kit. Every immunoSEQ 96-well plate was sequenced on a separate single-read 150-cycle Illumina NextSeq 550 flow cell. In the paper's pipeline: Because only junctional sequences without quality scores were contained in the immunoSEQ output, filtering matching that applied to full-length reads could not be performed. Sequences were annotated with PyIR, a Python wrapper for IgBLAST v1.9, and V/J genes and CDR3 were assigned using IMGT germline references. Reads were removed for weak V/J assignments (E-value above 1e-6), missing CDR3, stop codons, out-of-frame junctions, or ambiguous translated residues. V3J clonotypes were defined by identical inferred V gene, J gene, and CDR3 amino acid sequence. To compute the percentage overlap between repertoires, the number of shared unique clonotypes was divided by the size of the smaller repertoire. Repertoire richness was assessed with RTK rarefaction, the Chao1 estimator, and Recon v2.1 estimates of unobserved clonotypes. Generation probabilities were computed with OLGA for all TCRbeta clonotypes obtained by the gDNA method from four donors. In TCRdb, the immuneACCESS table is reduced to in-frame sequences with V and J assigned. These tables do not hold every clone; where another copy was compared, an unresolved V gene accounts for under half, and the others remain unexplained. V, J and clone size were drawn from that table, and D and trimming were deduced from the DNA. This sample is represented by around 1.6 million clones; approximately 98% of them were singletons. Clones ranked in the top ten supply roughly 0.45% of the sample.

Beyond this particular receptor, the publication reports: Across a handful of donors, about 5% of naive CD4, more than 3% of naive CD8, approximately 2.5% of memory CD4, and over 0.35% of memory CD8 clonotypes were shared. Higher generation probabilities were observed for clonotypes shared by all four sorted-subset donors than for non-shared clonotypes. Rarefaction of sorted-subset datasets indicated incomplete sequencing despite the large sequencing depth. Pairwise subsampling led to the expectation that sequencing depth would affect the degree of clonotype sharing among donors. Sampling was restricted to blood, and TCR repertoires in tissue are likely to differ from TCR repertoires in blood. Naive subsets generally had larger estimated clonotype richness than memory subsets. The small number of donors limited the genetic and exposure-history diversity represented.

Taken from cysteine to phenylalanine, the CDR3 has 15 residues. Of the read, only the CDR3 DNA is kept; its 45 bases are in frame from base 1. V gives up 0 bases and J gives up 7 bases, and the segment between their germline ends measures 15 bases. As encoded in the germline V gene (reference sequence), CDR1 is LNHNV while CDR2 is YYDKDF. What was sequenced was naive CD4+ T cells sorted from blood. The cell subset or site label corresponds to: CD45RA+ positively selected. This receptor was obtained from a man aged 30 to 45 in good health. The chain is assembled from TRBV15 and TRBJ1-2; the D gene lacks a confident call. The CDR3 amino acid sequence is: CATSRDPRSGRGYTF. The DNA reads as follows: TGTGCCACCAGCAGAGATCCTAGAAGTGGGCGTGGCTACACCTTC.